These T cell receptor beta chains were read from a single sample in a study of OX40 agonist ivuxolimab in advanced cancers. The assay was immunoSEQ multiplex PCR, and TCRdb's table has in-frame clones only and misses some. The data show 45,000 to 55,000 clones, about 80% seen once. The sample in question was CD4+ or CD8+ T cells sorted from blood, obtained in a trial of the OX40 agonist ivuxolimab. The receptor set was obtained from an adult with an advanced solid tumor such as melanoma, head and neck, liver or kidney cancer. Each CDR3 is given with its conserved first and last residue. The order of the fields is D gene, V gene, J gene, CDR3 DNA, CDR3 protein. D genes are given only for firm matches.

d_call: NA; v_call: TRBV7-2; j_call: TRBJ1-3; cdr3_nt: TGTGCCAGCAGCTGGACCGGGACCGCGAGCTCTGGAAACACCATATATTTT; cdr3_aa: CASSWTGTASSGNTIYF
d_call: TRBD1; v_call: TRBV6-1; j_call: TRBJ2-5; cdr3_nt: TGTGCCAGCAGACCGACAGGGAGTCAGGAGACCCAGTACTTC; cdr3_aa: CASRPTGSQETQYF
d_call: TRBD1; v_call: TRBV15; j_call: TRBJ2-1; cdr3_nt: TGTGCCACCAGCCGCCGACAGGGGGGGAATGAGCAGTTCTTC; cdr3_aa: CATSRRQGGNEQFF
d_call: NA; v_call: TRBV6-5; j_call: TRBJ2-2; cdr3_nt: TGTGCCAGCAGGGCAGTCGGGGGCGCACCCGGGGAGCTGTTTTTT; cdr3_aa: CASRAVGGAPGELFF
d_call: TRBD1; v_call: TRBV11-2; j_call: TRBJ1-2; cdr3_nt: TGTGCCAGCTCCCGACAGGGAAACGTGTATGGCTACACCTTC; cdr3_aa: CASSRQGNVYGYTF
d_call: NA; v_call: TRBV4-1; j_call: TRBJ2-2; cdr3_nt: TGCGCCAGCAGCCAAGCAGTTAAGGGAACCGGGGAGCTGTTTTTT; cdr3_aa: CASSQAVKGTGELFF
d_call: TRBD2; v_call: TRBV7-9; j_call: TRBJ2-1; cdr3_nt: TGTGCCAGCAAACTAGCGGGGATTTCCTACAATGAGCAGTTCTTC; cdr3_aa: CASKLAGISYNEQFF
d_call: NA; v_call: TRBV9; j_call: TRBJ2-5; cdr3_nt: TGTGCCAGCAGCGTAGCGGGACTGGTTCTCCGAGAGACCCAGTACTTC; cdr3_aa: CASSVAGLVLRETQYF
d_call: TRBD1; v_call: TRBV7-2; j_call: TRBJ2-7; cdr3_nt: TGTGCCAGCAGCGTGGACAGGGGATCCGAGCAGTACTTC; cdr3_aa: CASSVDRGSEQYF
d_call: NA; v_call: TRBV7-2; j_call: TRBJ1-2; cdr3_nt: TGTGCCAGCAGCTTAGGCAGGGCCTCAGAGGTCTATGGCTACACCTTC; cdr3_aa: CASSLGRASEVYGYTF